Listed below are T cell receptor beta chains from one sample, sequenced in a study of multiple sclerosis patients with progressive multifocal leukoencephalopathy. TCRdb's table, derived via immunoSEQ multiplex PCR, lists solely in-frame clones and lacks some. Of roughly 30,000 clones in the sample, about 88% are singletons; the top ten hold approximately 1.5%. Material for sequencing was PBMCs. These receptors all stem from a human donor with multiple sclerosis. CDR3s include the opening cysteine and the closing phenylalanine or tryptophan. The D gene is left open where the match is weak. Not every row has a clone size; where given, it reads once, few, many or a size class.

j_call v_call d_call clone_size cdr3_nt cdr3_aa
TRBJ2-1 TRBV19 - - TGTGCCAGTAGTATTGGACTATTTCAGTTCTTC CASSIGLFQFF
TRBJ1-5 TRBV10-3 TRBD1 - TGTGCCATCAGTGATCCGACAGGGGGTGCAATTCAGCCCCAGCATTTT CAISDPTGGAIQPQHF
TRBJ2-1 TRBV25-1 TRBD2 once TGTGCCAGCAGTCCGAGCGGGAGTGTTCCCAATGAGCAGTTCTTC CASSPSGSVPNEQFF
TRBJ1-1 TRBV4-2 TRBD1 - TGTGCCAGCAGCGCACGGACCGTGCGACAGGGCACGGATGGAGCTTTCTTT CASSARTVRQGTDGAFF
TRBJ2-7 TRBV6-4 TRBD1 - TGTGCCAGCTGTGGCCCTTCCGGGACAGGGGCCCTCGAGCAGTACTTC CASCGPSGTGALEQYF
TRBJ2-1 TRBV5-6 TRBD2 - TGTGCCAGCAGCTTGACTCGGGAGGGAGCGGGAGCCAATGAGCAGTTCTTC CASSLTREGAGANEQFF
TRBJ1-4 TRBV11-2 - - TGTGCCAGCAGCTTTGGCGGGGTTCGGACCGAAAAACTGTTTTTT CASSFGGVRTEKLFF
TRBJ2-5 TRBV5-1 TRBD2 - TGCGCCAGCAGGGGTAGCGGGAGCCCACAAGAGACCCAGTACTTC CASRGSGSPQETQYF
TRBJ2-1 TRBV4-3 - - TGCGCCAGCAGCCTAGTACTCATGAGTGAGCAGTTCTTC CASSLVLMSEQFF
TRBJ2-2 TRBV9 - few TGTGCCAGCAGCGCGAGGGTAGTAGGGACCGGGGAGCTGTTTTTT CASSARVVGTGELFF
TRBJ2-3 TRBV7-3 - - TGTGCCAGCAGCATCGGGGACGACAGTTACACAGATACGCAGTATTTT CASSIGDDSYTDTQYF
TRBJ2-2 TRBV5-1 TRBD1 - TGCGCCAGCAGCGAGGGACAGCCGAACACCGGGGAGCTGTTTTTT CASSEGQPNTGELFF
TRBJ2-2 TRBV29-1 - - TGCAGCGTTGTTCAGTTTGAAGGTTCGAGCACCGGGGAGCTGTTTTTT CSVVQFEGSSTGELFF
TRBJ2-1 TRBV7-9 - - TGTGCCAGCAGCCCGCCCCCCTCCGACTTGCCCTACAATGAGCAGTTCTTC CASSPPPSDLPYNEQFF
TRBJ1-1 TRBV18 - few TGTGCCAGCTCACGCAAGCAGAACACTGAAGCTTTCTTT CASSRKQNTEAFF
TRBJ2-1 TRBV5-1 TRBD2 - TGCGCCAGCACCCCGAGCGGGGGTTCCTACAATGAGCAGTTCTTC CASTPSGGSYNEQFF
TRBJ1-4 TRBV6-5 TRBD1 - TGTGCCAGCAAACCGGGACAGGCCAATGAAAAACTGTTTTTT CASKPGQANEKLFF
TRBJ2-1 TRBV6-5 - - TGTGCCAGCAGTAGAGCGGGCCCCTACAATGAGCAGTTCTTC CASSRAGPYNEQFF
TRBJ2-1 TRBV13 TRBD2 - TGTGCCAGCAGCTTATATACCCGGACTAGCGGGAGGAGCGCCTACAATGAGCAGTTCTTC CASSLYTRTSGRSAYNEQFF
TRBJ2-1 TRBV7-9 - - TGTGCCAGCAGCTTAGCGGTCGAGACAAAGAGAAATGAGCAGTTCTTC CASSLAVETKRNEQFF
TRBJ2-3 TRBV6-6 - - TGTGCCAGCAGCCGAGAGTCAGATACGCAGTATTTT CASSRESDTQYF
TRBJ1-2 TRBV28 - - TGTGCCAGCCGCAAGAGAGCGAGATACTATGGCTACACCTTC CASRKRARYYGYTF
TRBJ2-7 TRBV4-2 - once TGTGCCAGCAGCCAAGCCGGGATTAGCGGAGGGGGCTACGAGCAGTACTTC CASSQAGISGGGYEQYF
TRBJ1-2 TRBV2 - once TGTGCCAGCAAGCGGGACGGACTCTATGGCTACACCTTC CASKRDGLYGYTF
TRBJ1-2 TRBV18 TRBD1 - TGTGCCAGCTCACCAGGATTTCAAGGGGGCGATGGCTACACCTTC CASSPGFQGGDGYTF
TRBJ2-1 TRBV18 - - TGTGCCAGCTCACCACCGGTAGGGGCGTCATGGGGTGAGCAGTTCTTC CASSPPVGASWGEQFF
TRBJ1-3 TRBV7-9 - few TGTGCCAGCAGCTTAGCGGGGTCTGGAAACACCATATATTTT CASSLAGSGNTIYF
TRBJ2-7 TRBV15 - - TGTGCCACCAGCAGAGATAGCTACGAGCAGTACTTC CATSRDSYEQYF
TRBJ2-7 TRBV28 - - TGTGCCAGCAGTTCGGGGGTGTTCGAGCAGTACTTC CASSSGVFEQYF
TRBJ2-3 TRBV15 - - TGTGCCACCAGCAGCGGACTCCTAGCTCGAGCAGATACGCAGTATTTT CATSSGLLARADTQYF
TRBJ2-7 TRBV27 - once TGTGCCAGCAGTTTCGGGGACGGCTCCTACGAGCAGTACTTC CASSFGDGSYEQYF
TRBJ1-2 TRBV29-1 - - TGCAGCGTTGCACAGGTCACGGGGTATGGCTACACCTTC CSVAQVTGYGYTF
TRBJ2-6 TRBV5-4 - - TGTGCCAGCAGCTTAATTGTGGGGGCCAACGTCCTGACTTTC CASSLIVGANVLTF
TRBJ1-2 TRBV6-5 - - TGTGCCAGCAGTTACTCTCTCGGGTCCTATGGCTACACCTTC CASSYSLGSYGYTF
TRBJ2-7 TRBV7-9 - - TGTGCCAGCAGCCGCAGGGAAATTCGAGACGAGCAGTACTTC CASSRREIRDEQYF
TRBJ1-1 TRBV19 - - TGTGCCAGTAGTATAGTGGGCAGGGACACTGAAGCTTTCTTT CASSIVGRDTEAFF
TRBJ1-5 TRBV4-1 TRBD1 - TGCGCCAGCAGCCAATTCCCCCGGACAGGGAAGAGCAATCAGCCCCAGCATTTT CASSQFPRTGKSNQPQHF
TRBJ1-1 TRBV6-5 TRBD1 - TGTGCCAGCAACACTCGTTTGGGACAGAGGGCAGCTTTCTTT CASNTRLGQRAAFF
TRBJ2-3 TRBV19 - - TGTGCCAGTAGTATTACATTCCGAACCACGGTAAATACGCAGTATTTT CASSITFRTTVNTQYF
TRBJ2-1 TRBV7-3 TRBD2 - TGTGCCAGCAGCCGCGGACTAGCGGGAGTAGATGAGCAGTTCTTC CASSRGLAGVDEQFF
TRBJ1-1 TRBV19 - - TGTGCCAGTAGTATTACAGGGAACACTGAAGCTTTCTTT CASSITGNTEAFF
TRBJ2-2 TRBV4-3 TRBD1 - TGCGCCAGCAGCACGGAAACGCCGGGACAGGGGATAAACACCGGGGAGCTGTTTTTT CASSTETPGQGINTGELFF
TRBJ2-5 TRBV5-4 TRBD2 - TGTGCCAGCAGCTCGGGACTAGCGGGAGACCAAGAGACCCAGTACTTC CASSSGLAGDQETQYF
TRBJ2-7 TRBV7-2 - - TGTGCCAGCAGCGGGGACACCTACGAGCAGTACTTC CASSGDTYEQYF
TRBJ2-2 TRBV5-1 - few TGCGCCAGCAGCTTTGGAAGGAACACCGGGGAGCTGTTTTTT CASSFGRNTGELFF
TRBJ1-5 TRBV28 - - TGTGCCAGCAGTTTAATTATTGGGGACTTTAGCAATCAGCCCCAGCATTTT CASSLIIGDFSNQPQHF
TRBJ1-3 TRBV28 - - TGTGCCAGCAGTAACCGGGGGCCTGGAAACACCATATATTTT CASSNRGPGNTIYF
TRBJ2-3 TRBV29-1 - - TGCAGCGTTGAAGTCGGGAGAACAGATACGCAGTATTTT CSVEVGRTDTQYF
TRBJ2-7 TRBV6-5 - once TGTGCCAGCAGCAACGGGGACGCGGGGCAGTACTTC CASSNGDAGQYF
TRBJ2-7 TRBV18 TRBD1 few TGTGCCAGCTCACCGACCGGGACAGGGTTGGGCGAGCAGTACTTC CASSPTGTGLGEQYF
TRBJ1-2 TRBV19 - - TGTGCCAGTAGTATTGGCGGCGTCTATGGCTACACCTTC CASSIGGVYGYTF
TRBJ2-1 TRBV4-3 TRBD2 once TGCGCCAGCAGCCCCCTGGCTAGCGGGAACAATGAGCAGTTCTTC CASSPLASGNNEQFF
TRBJ2-7 TRBV6-5 TRBD2 - TGTGCCAGCAGTTACGGGGTAGCGGGGAGATACGAGCAGTACTTC CASSYGVAGRYEQYF
TRBJ2-3 TRBV7-2 TRBD2 - TGTGCCAGCAGCTTTGCGGGAGGGGGCACAGATACGCAGTATTTT CASSFAGGGTDTQYF
TRBJ1-5 TRBV28 - - TGTGCCAGCAGTTTAGGGGGTCCTCAGCCCCAGCATTTT CASSLGGPQPQHF
TRBJ2-1 TRBV28 TRBD2 - TGTGCCAGCAGTTTCAGCGGGAGGGCCGGGGTAGGGGAGCAGTTCTTC CASSFSGRAGVGEQFF
TRBJ2-7 TRBV7-2 - once TGTGCCAGCAGCTTAGGCGCCTTGGACGAGCAGTACTTC CASSLGALDEQYF